The following is a T cell receptor beta chain sequence with its context. This sample is drawn from a study of Ad26.COV2.S vaccination and SARS-CoV-2 variants. Profiling relied on immunoSEQ multiplex PCR, and the TCRdb table lists in-frame clones only, not all of them. The table records 350,000 to 600,000 clones, 80% to 90% of them present only once. As for treatment: some 19 received Ad26.COV2.S at low or high dose, single or two shots; about five received placebo; per-sample allocation not given. Repertoires come from day 63 after the first vaccine or placebo injection. The donor was a Boston adult aged 18-55 years. Vaccination employed an Ad26 vector expressing the Wuhan-strain SARS-CoV-2 spike. Source: peripheral blood, taken in a trial of Ad26.COV2.S vaccine versus placebo. The sequence was collected from a person aged 18-60 years who received the Ad26.COV2.S COVID-19 vaccine or a placebo.

The CDR3 DNA reads as TGTGCCAGCAGCCAAGCCCCACTTACCTCAGCCTACGAGCAGTACTTC. Translation: CASSQAPLTSAYEQYF. V usage is TRBV3-1 (or the pseudogene TRBV3-2) and J usage is TRBJ2-7; no reliable D call. The V gene's germline CDR1 is LGHDT and CDR2 YNNKEL (reference sequence). The CDR3 is made up of 16 amino acids. Trimming shortened V by 1 base and J by 2 bases, and 15 bases separated the two germline ends.